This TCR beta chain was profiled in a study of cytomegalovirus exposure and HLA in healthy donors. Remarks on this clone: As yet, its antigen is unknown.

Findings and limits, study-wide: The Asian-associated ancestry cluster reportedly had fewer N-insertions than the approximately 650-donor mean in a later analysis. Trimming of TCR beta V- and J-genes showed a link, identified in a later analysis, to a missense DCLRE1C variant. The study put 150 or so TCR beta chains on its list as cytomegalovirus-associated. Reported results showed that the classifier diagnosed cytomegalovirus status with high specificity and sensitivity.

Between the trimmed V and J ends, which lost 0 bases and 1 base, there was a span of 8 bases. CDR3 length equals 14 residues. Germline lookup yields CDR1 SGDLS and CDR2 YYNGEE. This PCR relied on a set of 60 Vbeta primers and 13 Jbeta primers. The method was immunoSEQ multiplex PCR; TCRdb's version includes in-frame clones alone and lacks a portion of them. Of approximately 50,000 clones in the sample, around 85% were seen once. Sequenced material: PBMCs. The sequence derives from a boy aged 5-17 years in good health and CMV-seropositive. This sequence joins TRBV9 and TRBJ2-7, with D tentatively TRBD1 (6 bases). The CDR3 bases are TGTGCCAGCAGCGTAGGGGGACAATCCTACGAGCAGTACTTC. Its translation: CASSVGGQSYEQYF.